The 20 T cell receptor beta chains below were found in one sample sequenced in a study of cytomegalovirus exposure and HLA in healthy donors. This PCR relied on a set of 60 Vbeta primers and 13 Jbeta primers. Data came from immunoSEQ multiplex PCR; TCRdb stores just in-frame clones and leaves some out. The repertoire holds some 130,000 clones, with roughly 77% as singletons. The source material was PBMCs. These receptors originate from a woman aged 40 to 50 in good health and CMV-seropositive.

The chain recombines TRBV5-1 with TRBJ1-1, with D possibly TRBD1 on 6 matching bases. Looked up from germline, CDR1 is SGHRS and CDR2 is YFSETQ. Trimming removed 0 bases from V and 3 bases from J, with 15 bases in between. There are 16 residues in the CDR3. For the CDR3, the DNA is TGCGCCAGCAGCTTGGAGGCAGGGGTAGGGGACACTGAAGCTTTCTTT. It translates to CASSLEAGVGDTEAFF. The full variable domain, with the rest looked up from reference TRBV5-1 and TRBJ1-1, is KAGVTQTPRYLIKTRGQQVTLSCSPISGHRSVSWYQQTPGQGLQFLFEYFSETQRNKGNFPGRFSGRQFSNSRSEMNVSTLELGDSALYLCASSLEAGVGDTEAFFGQGTRLTVV.

This clone was seen a few times. V and J are TRBV5-1 and TRBJ1-4; perhaps TRBD1 as D (6 bases). The V and J ends lost 1 base and 7 bases respectively, with 14 bases between them. The CDR3 loop spans 15 amino acids. Germline CDR1 reads SGHRS; CDR2 reads YFSETQ. CDR3 nucleotides: TGCGCCAGCAGCTTGAGTCCGGGACAAGGTGAAAAACTGTTTTTT. Translating it yields CASSLSPGQGEKLFF.

This clone was seen just once. This CDR3 reads CASSLVRPRGYHEQYF. CDR3 sequence (DNA): TGTGCCAGCAGCTTAGTGAGGCCCAGGGGGTACCACGAGCAGTACTTC. The chain links TRBV7-2 to TRBJ2-7, with TRBD1 matching 7 bases. Germline V gene data show CDR1 as SGHTA and CDR2 as FQGNSA. The CDR3 is 16 residues long. Trimming at V came to 1 base and at J to 5 bases, leaving 11 bases not matched to a gene.

This rearrangement joins TRBV9 to TRBJ1-1, with TRBD1 as a possible D gene (5 bases). This CDR3 contains 15 residues. Trimming stripped 0 bases from V and 7 bases from J, with 16 bases between. The germline CDR1 and CDR2 sequences are SGDLS and YYNGEE. The CDR3 is CASSVVGARNVEAFF. As DNA, the CDR3 is TGTGCCAGCAGCGTAGTTGGGGCCAGGAACGTTGAAGCTTTCTTT.

This chain links TRBV30 with TRBJ1-1; no reliable D call. This CDR3 region has 11 residues. Germline V gene sequence: CDR1 GTSNPN, CDR2 SVGIG (reference sequence). V gave up 4 bases and J gave up 12 bases, with 15 bases separating them. This CDR3 is CAWIGGLESFF. In DNA, the CDR3 is TGTGCCTGGATAGGAGGGTTAGAATCTTTCTTT.

The count of this clone is one. V gene TRBV10-3 combines with J gene TRBJ2-5, with D perhaps matching TRBD2 (5 bases). With 0 bases removed from V and 5 bases from J, the gap between germline ends came to 10 bases. This CDR3 has 14 amino acids. Germline V gene sequence: CDR1 ENHRY, CDR2 SYGVKD. CDR3 sequence (DNA): TGTGCCATCAGTGAGTCAGTGAGAGGGGAGACCCAGTACTTC. Amino acid sequence: CAISESVRGETQYF.

The chain combines TRBV29-1 with TRBJ2-7; 13 nucleotides align to TRBD2. Trimming at V came to 4 bases and at J to 5 bases, leaving 11 bases not matched to a gene. The length of the CDR3 is 16 residues. CDR1 and CDR2 (germline): SQVTM, ANQGSEA. The CDR3 nucleotides are TGCAGCGTTGGGTTCGTTCGACTAGCGGGGGGAGACGAGCAGTACTTC. Its translation is CSVGFVRLAGGDEQYF.

This clone was seen more than once but under ten times. The rearrangement links TRBV28 to TRBJ1-2; 7 nucleotides agree with TRBD1. Germline values: CDR1 MDHEN, CDR2 SYDVKM. The CDR3 is made up of 16 amino acids. Trimming took 2 bases from V and 0 from J; bases not matched to a gene: 6. In DNA form, the CDR3 reads TGTGCCAGCAGTTTAACCGACAGGGTAGCTAACTATGGCTACACCTTC. It encodes CASSLTDRVANYGYTF.

With respect to this clone: The junction does not match germline at one end; this may be a read error. The chain is built from TRBV18 and TRBJ2-3; D is uncertain. Germline CDR1 reads KGHSH; CDR2 reads LQKENI. CDR3 size: 14 residues. Here the CDR3 reads CASPPPGRTDTQYF. CDR3 coding DNA: TGTGCCAGCCCACCACCTGGGCGCACAGATACGCAGTATTTT.

This chain joins TRBV7-9 and TRBJ2-1, with TRBD1 matching over 11 bases. The CDR3 is 16 amino acids. V lost 5 bases to trimming and J lost 7 bases; unmatched junction nucleotides: 10. Germline V gene data show CDR1 as SEHNR and CDR2 as FQNEAQ (reference sequence). CDR3 nucleotides: TGTGCCAGCAGCCCGATATCCGGGACAGGGGGTAATGAGCAGTTCTTC. Protein sequence: CASSPISGTGGNEQFF.

This clone was seen a few times. The rearrangement joins TRBV29-1 to TRBJ1-2; 8 bases fit TRBD1. The V gene's germline CDR1 is SQVTM and CDR2 ANQGSEA. V was pared by 7 bases and J by 7 bases, with 11 bases of the junction left unmatched. The CDR3 length is 13 residues. The CDR3 sequence: CSAGQGTVGGYTF. CDR3 nucleotide sequence: TGCAGCGCTGGACAGGGAACGGTTGGTGGCTACACCTTC.

The chain couples TRBV9 to TRBJ1-6, with D hard to call. Germline CDR1 reads SGDLS; CDR2 reads YYNGEE. The V and J ends lost 2 bases and 8 bases respectively, with 11 bases between them. CDR3 length: 14 amino acids. The DNA of the CDR3 is TGTGCCAGCAGCGTCGCCGGGATCGATTCACCCCTCCACTTT. This codes for CASSVAGIDSPLHF.

The chain employs TRBV5-1 and TRBJ2-1; TRBD2 agrees at 16 bases. Trimming cost V 5 bases and J 1 base; bases outside gene matches: 9. From germline, CDR1 is SGHRS and CDR2 YFSETQ. This CDR3 region has 19 residues. Here the CDR3 reads CASRYFGTSGRGSYNEQFF. Here the CDR3 DNA reads TGCGCCAGCAGGTACTTTGGGACTAGCGGGAGGGGGTCCTACAATGAGCAGTTCTTC.

Comments on this clone: A junction end diverges from the germline sequence, so it may reflect a read error. The rearrangement joins TRBV29-1 to TRBJ2-7; 8 bases map to TRBD1. Per the germline V gene, CDR1 is SQVTM and CDR2 is ANQGSEA. The CDR3 has 14 residues. The CDR3 DNA follows: TGCAGCGTTGAGGGTCGGACAGGGTCCTTCGAGCAGTACTTC. Its protein product is CSVEGRTGSFEQYF.

This clone was seen just once. The chain links TRBV5-6 to TRBJ2-3; 8 bases agree with TRBD2. The junction had 16 bases not matched to a gene; V was cut back by 4 bases and J by 0 bases. The CDR3 extends over 19 amino acids. Germline V CDR1 and CDR2: SGHDT, YYEEEE. The DNA of the CDR3 is TGTGCCAGCAGCCTGGACTACAGGCGGGGGGTTTTGAGCACAGATACGCAGTATTTT. Its protein is CASSLDYRRGVLSTDTQYF.

In DNA, the CDR3 is TGTGCCAGCAGCTTAGTGGGGGGTGGGGCTAATGAAAAACTGTTTTTT. It yields the protein CASSLVGGGANEKLFF. The J gene is TRBJ1-4, the V gene TRBV7-2; D is possibly TRBD1 (5 bases). This CDR3 has 16 residues. Germline V lookup: CDR1 SGHTA, CDR2 FQGNSA. Trimming cost V 1 base and J 3 bases, with 12 bases left between them.

In this sample, this clone turned up once. The J gene is TRBJ1-5, the V gene TRBV19, with D possibly matching TRBD1 (6 bases). With 4 bases removed from V and 3 bases from J, the gap between germline ends came to 25 bases. CDR3 length: 19 amino acids. The germline gives CDR1 LNHDA, CDR2 SQIVND (reference sequence). The DNA of the CDR3 is TGTGCCAGTAGTACAACGTTTTCTACAATCAGGGGACACAATCAGCCCCAGCATTTT. It translates to CASSTTFSTIRGHNQPQHF.

The V call is TRBV5-1, the J call TRBJ2-1, with D perhaps matching TRBD2 (5 bases). Deletions cut 2 bases from V and 1 base from J, with 10 bases between. Germline loops: CDR1 SGHRS, CDR2 YFSETQ. CDR3 length equals 15 residues. The CDR3 region is CASSFQEGSYNEQFF. CDR3 bases: TGCGCCAGCAGCTTTCAAGAGGGTTCCTACAATGAGCAGTTCTTC.

This clone was detected a few times. Other DNA sequences in this specimen translate into the identical CDR3. The chain recombines TRBV7-3 with TRBJ1-1; D might be TRBD1 (5 bases). CDR1 SGHTA and CDR2 FQGTGA come from the germline V gene. Trimming shortened V by 6 bases and J by 3 bases, and 11 bases separated the two germline ends. The CDR3 length is 13 residues. The CDR3 is CASSSQGDTEAFF. The DNA of the CDR3 is TGTGCCAGCAGTTCCCAGGGTGACACTGAAGCTTTCTTT. The whole variable domain, remainder taken from reference TRBV7-3 and TRBJ1-1, is GAGVSQTPSNKVTEKGKYVELRCDPISGHTALYWYRQSLGQGPEFLIYFQGTGAADDSGLPNDRFFAVRPEGSVSTLKIQRTERGDSAVYLCASSSQGDTEAFFGQGTRLTVV.

The rearrangement joins TRBV5-6 to TRBJ2-3; 7 positions match TRBD2. The CDR3 runs 15 residues. Germline V gene lookup returns CDR1 SGHDT and CDR2 YYEEEE. With 0 bases clipped from V and 3 bases from J, the junction kept 4 bases outside the gene matches. CDR3 amino acids: CASSLAGGRTDTQYF. CDR3 DNA: TGTGCCAGCAGCTTGGCCGGCGGGAGAACAGATACGCAGTATTTT.